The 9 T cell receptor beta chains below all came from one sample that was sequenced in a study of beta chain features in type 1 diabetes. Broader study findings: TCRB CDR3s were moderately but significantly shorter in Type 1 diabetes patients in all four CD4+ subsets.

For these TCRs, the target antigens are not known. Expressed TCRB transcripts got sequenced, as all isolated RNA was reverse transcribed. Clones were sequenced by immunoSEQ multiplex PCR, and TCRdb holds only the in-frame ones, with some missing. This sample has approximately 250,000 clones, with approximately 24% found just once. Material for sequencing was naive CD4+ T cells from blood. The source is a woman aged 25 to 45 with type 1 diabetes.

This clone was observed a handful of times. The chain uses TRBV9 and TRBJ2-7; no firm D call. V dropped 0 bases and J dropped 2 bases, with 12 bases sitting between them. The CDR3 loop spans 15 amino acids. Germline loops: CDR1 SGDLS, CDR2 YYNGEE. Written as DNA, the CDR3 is TGTGCCAGCAGCGTAGACCCAGGTGCAACCTACGAGCAGTACTTC. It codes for CASSVDPGATYEQYF.

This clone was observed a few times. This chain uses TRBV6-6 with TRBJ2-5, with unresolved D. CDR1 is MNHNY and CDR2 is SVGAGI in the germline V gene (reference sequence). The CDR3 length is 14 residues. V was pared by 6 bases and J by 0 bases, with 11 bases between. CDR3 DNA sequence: TGTGCCAGCAGCGACTCTACATACCAAGAGACCCAGTACTTC. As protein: CASSDSTYQETQYF.

CDR3 coding DNA: TGTGCCTGGATGGGACAGCCGAACACTGAAGCTTTCTTT. It translates to CAWMGQPNTEAFF. This chain joins TRBV30 and TRBJ1-1; 7 nucleotides line up with TRBD1. Germline V gene sequence: CDR1 GTSNPN, CDR2 SVGIG (reference sequence). J gave up 1 base and V 4 bases, and 3 bases lay outside the gene matches. The length of the CDR3 is 13 residues.

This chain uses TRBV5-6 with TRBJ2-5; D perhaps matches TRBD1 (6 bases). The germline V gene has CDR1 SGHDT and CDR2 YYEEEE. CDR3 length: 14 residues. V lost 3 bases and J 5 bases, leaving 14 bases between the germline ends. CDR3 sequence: CASSSLDRRETQYF. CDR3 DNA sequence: TGTGCCAGCAGCTCCCTCGACAGGCGGGAGACCCAGTACTTC.

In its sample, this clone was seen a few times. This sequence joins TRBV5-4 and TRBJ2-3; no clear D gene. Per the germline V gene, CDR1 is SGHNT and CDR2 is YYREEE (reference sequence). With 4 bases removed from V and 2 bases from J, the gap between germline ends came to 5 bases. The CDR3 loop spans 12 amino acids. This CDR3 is CASSISTDTQYF. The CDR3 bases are TGTGCCAGCAGCATCTCCACAGATACGCAGTATTTT.

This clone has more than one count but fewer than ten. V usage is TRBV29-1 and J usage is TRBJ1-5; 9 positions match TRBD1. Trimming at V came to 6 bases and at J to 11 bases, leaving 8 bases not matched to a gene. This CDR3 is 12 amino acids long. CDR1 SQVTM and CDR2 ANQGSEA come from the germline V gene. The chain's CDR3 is CSVAGQGKTQHF. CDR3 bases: TGCAGCGTCGCTGGACAGGGGAAGACCCAGCATTTT.

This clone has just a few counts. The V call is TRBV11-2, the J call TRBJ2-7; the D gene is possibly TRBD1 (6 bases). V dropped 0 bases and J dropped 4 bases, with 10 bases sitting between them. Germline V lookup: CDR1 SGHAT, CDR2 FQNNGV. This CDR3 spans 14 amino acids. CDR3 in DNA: TGTGCCAGCAGCTTAGAGGGGACACCTTACGAGCAGTACTTC. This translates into CASSLEGTPYEQYF.

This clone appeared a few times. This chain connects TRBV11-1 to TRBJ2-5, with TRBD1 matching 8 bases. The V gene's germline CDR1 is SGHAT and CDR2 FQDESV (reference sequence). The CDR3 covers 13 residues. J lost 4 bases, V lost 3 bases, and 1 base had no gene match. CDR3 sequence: CASSFGQGETQYF. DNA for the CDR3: TGTGCCAGCAGCTTTGGACAGGGAGAGACCCAGTACTTC.

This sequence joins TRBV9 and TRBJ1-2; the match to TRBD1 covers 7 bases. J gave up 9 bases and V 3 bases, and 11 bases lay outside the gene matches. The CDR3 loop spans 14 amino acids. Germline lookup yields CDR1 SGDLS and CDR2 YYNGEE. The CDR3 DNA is TGTGCCAGCAGCGCCACAACCGTACAGGGGAGCTACACCTTC. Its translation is CASSATTVQGSYTF.